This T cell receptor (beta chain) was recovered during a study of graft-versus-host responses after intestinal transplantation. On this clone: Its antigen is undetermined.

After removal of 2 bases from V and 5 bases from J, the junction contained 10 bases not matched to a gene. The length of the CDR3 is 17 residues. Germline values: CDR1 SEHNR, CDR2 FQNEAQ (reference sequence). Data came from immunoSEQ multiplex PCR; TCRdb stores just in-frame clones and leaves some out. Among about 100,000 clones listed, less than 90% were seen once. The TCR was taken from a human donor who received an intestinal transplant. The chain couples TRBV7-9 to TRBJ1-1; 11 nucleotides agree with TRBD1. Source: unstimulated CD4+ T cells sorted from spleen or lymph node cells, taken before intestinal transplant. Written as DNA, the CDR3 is TGTGCCAGCAGCTTAATGGGACAGGGGGTTCAGGGGACTGAAGCTTTCTTT. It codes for CASSLMGQGVQGTEAFF.